This TCR beta chain was profiled in a study of memory CD4+ T cells and cytomegalovirus serostatus (dated 2019 in TCRdb). With respect to the entire study: The cohort included approximately 35 healthy adults from Belgium, of whom 9 were CMV seropositive and 24 were CMV seronegative. The study sequenced CD4+ memory TCRbeta repertoires of a Belgian cohort with known cytomegalovirus serostatus to replicate a published TCR-based CMV serostatus classifier. What the study reported, not specific to this receptor: Of roughly 170 previously reported CMV-associated TCRbeta sequences, over 65 appeared in the CD4+ memory repertoires, each in one to five individuals. A median bootstrapped AUC of around 0.94 with a 95% CI of 0.76-1.00 was achieved on the Belgian cohort by the original-framework classifier. Only CD4+CD45RO+ memory cells were sequenced, in contrast to the original study, which included naive and memory CD4+ and CD8+ populations. For predicting CMV serostatus, the median bootstrapped AUC was approximately 0.95 using the original framework and approximately 0.9 using a US-trained random forest. The results were interpreted as suggesting that the CMV-associated TCR signature is mostly present in the CD4+ memory repertoire.

Reading from cysteine to phenylalanine, the CDR3 counts 22 amino acids. The DNA shown is the 66-base CDR3, in frame from base 1. CDR1 MDHEN and CDR2 SYDVKM are derived from the germline V gene. Between the V and J ends, shortened by 3 bases and 6 bases respectively, the junction contains 35 bases. The Quick-DNA Microprep Kit was used to extract genomic DNA from the sorted cells. Amplification of TCRbeta DNA was done with the immunoSEQ hsTCRbeta kit, following the protocol from the manufacturer. TCRbeta libraries were sequenced on an Illumina MiSeq instrument. Concerning the study's data processing: Once out-of-frame sequences had been removed, a few million distinct TCRbeta sequences were left, which works out to an average of roughly 70,000 per individual. Each individual was scored according to the count of 150 or so previously reported CMV-associated TCRbeta sequences and the total productive distinct TCRbeta count. A beta-binomial model was reimplemented in Python, and random forests from scikit-learn, run with default parameters, were trained on data from the US cohort. Classifier performance on the Belgian cohort was summarized as median AUC with percentile confidence intervals over 10,000 bootstrap iterations. TCRdb obtained this table from immuneACCESS and retained in-frame rearrangements with V and J assigned. These tables miss some clones; where compared with another copy, unresolved V genes account for less than half of the shortfall, and the remainder is unexplained. V and J calls and clone size are copied from that table; D and trimming were computed from the DNA. The sample table contains roughly 45,000 clones; only one count was recorded for roughly 79% of them. Clones ranked in the top ten supply 0.55% of the sample.

Notes on this clone: The target of this receptor is not known. Nothing much larger sits one base from this clone, and base qualities are not available.

Single viable CD3+CD4+CD8-CD45RO+ cells were sorted as memory CD4+ T cells on a FACSAria II. To determine CMV serostatus, a Roche Elecsys assay was used that detects serum IgG against CMV pp150, pp28, p38 and p52. After the samples were thawed, total CD4+ T cells were enriched through positive selection using CD4 magnetic microbeads. The samples came from a different study that was designed specifically to examine the CD4+ T cell memory repertoire. Peripheral blood mononuclear cells were isolated and cryopreserved following standard operating procedures; serum was stored at -80 °C. The staining used CD3-PerCP (BW264/56), CD4-APC (RPA-T4), CD45RO-PE (UCHT1) and CD8-Pacific Orange (3B5) antibodies, and Sytox blue was used to exclude non-viable cells.

The specimen was memory CD4+ T cells from blood. The chain couples TRBV28 to TRBJ2-2; the best D guess is TRBD1, with 6 bases matching. The receptor comes from an adult in good health and CMV-seronegative. In nucleotides, the sequence is TGTGCCAGCAGTTTTGGGTGGGTTGATTGGGGGCGTAAGGAGATTCCGGCCGGGGAGCTGTTTTTT. The encoded protein is CASSFGWVDWGRKEIPAGELFF. The variable domain in full, with residues beyond the CDR3 obtained from the reference TRBV28 and TRBJ2-2 genes, is DVKVTQSSRYLVKRTGEKVFLECVQDMDHENMFWYRQDPGLGLRLIYFSYDVKMKEKGDIPEGYSVSREKKERFSLILESASTNQTSMYLCASSFGWVDWGRKEIPAGELFFGEGSRLTVL.